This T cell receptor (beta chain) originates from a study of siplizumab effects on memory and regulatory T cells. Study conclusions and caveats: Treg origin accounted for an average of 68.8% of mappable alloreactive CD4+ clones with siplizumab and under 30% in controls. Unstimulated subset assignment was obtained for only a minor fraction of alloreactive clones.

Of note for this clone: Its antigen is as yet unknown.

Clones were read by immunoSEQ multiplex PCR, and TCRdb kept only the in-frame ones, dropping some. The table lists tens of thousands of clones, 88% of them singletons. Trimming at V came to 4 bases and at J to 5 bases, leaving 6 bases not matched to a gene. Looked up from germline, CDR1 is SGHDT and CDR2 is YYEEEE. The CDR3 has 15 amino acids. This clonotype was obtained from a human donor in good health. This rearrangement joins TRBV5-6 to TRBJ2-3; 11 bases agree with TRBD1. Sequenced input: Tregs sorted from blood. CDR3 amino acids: CASSPGTGGVDTQYF. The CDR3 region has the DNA TGTGCCAGCAGCCCCGGGACAGGGGGTGTAGATACGCAGTATTTT.